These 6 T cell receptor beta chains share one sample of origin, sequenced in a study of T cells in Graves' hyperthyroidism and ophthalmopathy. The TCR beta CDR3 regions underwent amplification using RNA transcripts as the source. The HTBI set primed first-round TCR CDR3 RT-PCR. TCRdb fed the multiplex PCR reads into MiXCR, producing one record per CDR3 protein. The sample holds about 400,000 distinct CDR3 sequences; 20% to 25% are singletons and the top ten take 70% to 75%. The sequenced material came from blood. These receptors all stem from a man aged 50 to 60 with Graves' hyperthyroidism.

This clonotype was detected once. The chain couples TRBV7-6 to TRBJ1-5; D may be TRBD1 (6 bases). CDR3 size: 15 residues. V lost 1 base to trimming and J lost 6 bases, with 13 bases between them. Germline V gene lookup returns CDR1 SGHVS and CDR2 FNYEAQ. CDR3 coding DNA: TGTGCCAGCAGCTTAGTTTCAGGGGTAGGTCAGCCCCAGCATTTT. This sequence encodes CASSLVSGVGQPQHF.

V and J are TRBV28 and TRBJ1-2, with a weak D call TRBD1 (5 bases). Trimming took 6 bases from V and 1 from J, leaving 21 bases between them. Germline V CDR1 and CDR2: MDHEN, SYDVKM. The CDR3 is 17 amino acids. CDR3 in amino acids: CASSANPGPGHNYGYTF. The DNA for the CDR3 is TGTGCCAGCAGCGCGAACCCCGGGCCAGGGCATAACTATGGCTACACCTTC.

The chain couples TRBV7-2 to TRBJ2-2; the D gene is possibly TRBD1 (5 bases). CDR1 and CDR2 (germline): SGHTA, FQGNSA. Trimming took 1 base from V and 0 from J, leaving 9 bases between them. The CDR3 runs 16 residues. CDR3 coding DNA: TGTGCCAGCAGCTTAGGCTGGGGCGCGAACACCGGGGAGCTGTTTTTT. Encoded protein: CASSLGWGANTGELFF.

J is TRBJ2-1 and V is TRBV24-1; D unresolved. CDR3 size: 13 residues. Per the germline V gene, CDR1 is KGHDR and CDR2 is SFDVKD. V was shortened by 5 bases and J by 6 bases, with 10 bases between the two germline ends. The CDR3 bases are TGTGCCACCAGTGGGATTAGGGTCAATGAGCAGTTCTTC. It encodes CATSGIRVNEQFF.

The CDR3 protein is CASSPRQVNQPQHF. The CDR3 bases are TGTGCCAGTAGTCCTCGACAGGTCAATCAGCCCCAGCATTTT. The V gene is TRBV19, the J gene TRBJ1-5; a possible D gene is TRBD1 (6 bases). Trimming stripped 5 bases from V and 3 bases from J, with 11 bases between. In germline, CDR1 is LNHDA, CDR2 SQIVND (reference sequence). The CDR3 contains 14 residues. The complete variable domain, with remaining parts taken from reference TRBV19 and TRBJ1-5, reads DGGITQSPKYLFRKEGQNVTLSCEQNLNHDAMYWYRQDPGQGLRLIYYSQIVNDFQKGDIAEGYSVSREKKESFPLTVTSAQKNPTAFYLCASSPRQVNQPQHFGDGTRLSIL.

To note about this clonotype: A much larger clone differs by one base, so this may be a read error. The CDR3 DNA is TGTTCCAGCAGCTGGAGAGGGGGCAGGGGGCAAGATACGCAGTATTTT. It is translated as CSSSWRGGRGQDTQYF. The J gene is TRBJ2-3, the V gene TRBV11-2, with 8 positions matching TRBD1. Germline V gene sequence: CDR1 SGHAT, CDR2 FQNNGV. There are 16 residues in the CDR3.